This TCR beta chain was sequenced for a study of blood T cell repertoires in COVID-19. Overall study context: T cells, B-cell-depleted T cells, or PBMCs provided the cDNA or gDNA that served as material.

There are 13 residues in the CDR3. Germline V gene data show CDR1 as SGHTA and CDR2 as FQGNSA. Trimming removed 5 bases at V and 5 bases at J, with 12 bases between. TCRdb keeps only in-frame clones here, not all; method: immunoSEQ multiplex PCR. The top ten hold approximately 9.8% of the sample, which has about 180,000 clones, about 85% seen once. Sequenced: peripheral blood. The TCR sequence derives from a woman of 80 years or more with acute or convalescent COVID-19. This chain links TRBV7-2 with TRBJ1-2, with D perhaps TRBD1 (6 bases). Here the CDR3 reads CASSPRGPYGYTF. In nucleotides, the CDR3 is TGTGCCAGCAGCCCCAGGGGACCATATGGCTACACCTTC.